The TCR beta chain described here comes from a study of blood T cell repertoires in COVID-19. Study context: The United States, Italy and Spain provided the acute and convalescent COVID-19 samples. PBMCs, B-cell-depleted T cells, or T cells were the source of the cDNA or gDNA that made up the material.

As handled by the study authors: Estimates of nucleated cell counts were drawn from the amplification of reference gene primers. The protocol was immunoSEQ multiplex PCR, while the TCRdb copy is restricted to in-frame clones and leaves out a portion. Clonal size and the V and J genes are those of that table, whereas D and trimming came from the DNA. The sample carries some 150,000 clones, roughly 87% recorded once. The CDR3 covers 13 residues. V shed 0 bases and J shed 9 bases, with 12 bases lying between them. Germline V CDR1 and CDR2: GTSNPN, SVGIG (reference sequence). The receptor's source is a woman aged 50 to 60 with acute or convalescent COVID-19. The rearrangement uses TRBV30 and TRBJ1-5, with D tentatively TRBD1 (6 bases). Material: peripheral blood. This CDR3 reads CAWSVQGTRPQHF. CDR3 DNA sequence: TGTGCCTGGAGTGTCCAGGGGACACGGCCCCAGCATTTT.